One sample yielded the 25 T cell receptor beta chains listed below, sequenced in a study of shared clonotypes between healthy human individuals. The naive CD8 subset, CD45RO-negative cells positively selected for CCR7, excluded terminally differentiated effector memory CD45RA+ cells. Using immunoSEQ multiplex PCR, the repertoire was profiled, and TCRdb retains in-frame clones only, with some absent. Of hundreds of thousands of clones detected, 90% to 97% appear once; the ten largest clones hold about 0.12%. Sequenced input: naive CD8+ T cells sorted from blood. Receptors were obtained from a woman under 40 in good health.

This clone was counted once. CDR3 nucleotide sequence: TGCGCCAGCAAGGCCACTAAGAACACTGAAGCTTTCTTT. This sequence encodes CASKATKNTEAFF. The chain links TRBV10-2 to TRBJ1-1, with D unclear. The CDR3 runs 13 residues. Trimming took off 7 bases at V and 1 base at J, with 10 bases between the two ends. Germline CDR1 and CDR2: WSHSY and SAAADI.

This chain connects TRBV28 to TRBJ2-3; 9 nucleotides align to TRBD2. The junction had 10 bases not matched to a gene; V was cut back by 2 bases and J by 4 bases. The CDR3 length is 17 residues. From germline, CDR1 is MDHEN and CDR2 SYDVKM. The CDR3 is CASSLGPYEREADTQYF. DNA of the CDR3: TGTGCCAGCAGTTTAGGACCCTACGAGCGGGAGGCAGATACGCAGTATTTT.

J is TRBJ2-3 and V is TRBV28; D is perhaps TRBD1 (6 bases). The germline CDR1 and CDR2 sequences are MDHEN and SYDVKM. V lost 3 bases and J lost 2, with 15 bases in between. The CDR3 has 16 amino acids. The DNA of the CDR3 is TGTGCCAGCAGTTTGCGGGTGGGACACCTCACAGATACGCAGTATTTT. It yields the protein CASSLRVGHLTDTQYF.

The J gene is TRBJ1-3, the V gene TRBV28, with D hard to call. With 3 bases removed from V and 4 bases from J, the gap between germline ends came to 10 bases. This CDR3 is built from 14 residues. The V gene's germline CDR1 is MDHEN and CDR2 SYDVKM. In DNA, the CDR3 is TGTGCCAGCAGTTTTGGTCTAGAAGGAAACACCATATATTTT. Protein: CASSFGLEGNTIYF.

The chain recombines TRBV4-1 with TRBJ2-7; 10 nucleotides line up with TRBD2. From germline, CDR1 is MGHRA and CDR2 YSYEKL. CDR3 length: 18 amino acids. Trimming took 3 bases from V and 3 from J; bases not matched to a gene: 14. CDR3 sequence (DNA): TGCGCCAGCAGCCATCCTAACCCCCGGACTAGCGGAGGCTACGAGCAGTACTTC. It yields the protein CASSHPNPRTSGGYEQYF.

The gene calls are TRBV19 and TRBJ1-1, with D hard to call. This CDR3 is 12 amino acids long. Trimming left V 6 bases short and J 2 bases short, with 7 bases between. Germline V gene data show CDR1 as LNHDA and CDR2 as SQIVND (reference sequence). The CDR3 sequence is CASRTGNTEAFF. In nucleotides, the CDR3 is TGTGCCAGTAGAACCGGCAACACTGAAGCTTTCTTT.

Remarks on this clone: Other DNA sequences within the sample encode an identical CDR3. The V and J genes are TRBV29-1 and TRBJ2-7, with D uncertain. The V end was cut by 6 bases, the J end by 3 bases, with 6 bases between. Germline lookup yields CDR1 SQVTM and CDR2 ANQGSEA. The CDR3 is made up of 10 amino acids. The chain's CDR3 is CSVVNYEQYF. As DNA, the CDR3 is TGCAGCGTGGTGAACTACGAGCAGTACTTC.

The V gene is TRBV7-9, the J gene TRBJ2-3; unclear D gene. Germline-derived CDR1 and CDR2 are SEHNR and FQNEAQ (reference sequence). Trimming shortened V by 1 base and J by 6 bases, and 8 bases separated the two germline ends. The length of the CDR3 is 13 residues. The chain's CDR3 is CASSLVGPDTQYF. The CDR3 DNA reads TGTGCCAGCAGCTTAGTCGGGCCCGATACGCAGTATTTT.

Worth noting for this clone: This sample also contains other DNA sequences that code for the same CDR3. The V call is TRBV6-1, the J call TRBJ2-7; 8 nucleotides align to TRBD1. CDR1 MNHNS and CDR2 SASEGT come from the germline V gene. The V gene end was trimmed by 3 bases and the J gene end by 2 bases; junction bases not matched to a gene: 0. The CDR3 totals 13 residues. CDR3 amino acids: CASSEGQAYEQYF. In DNA form, the CDR3 reads TGTGCCAGCAGTGAGGGACAGGCCTACGAGCAGTACTTC.

This chain uses TRBV6-1 with TRBJ2-2; D might be TRBD1 (6 bases). The CDR3 runs 10 residues. The germline V gene has CDR1 MNHNS and CDR2 SASEGT. The germline V and J ends were trimmed by 6 bases and 14 bases, with 10 bases remaining between them. CDR3 protein: CASRPGHLFF. The CDR3 DNA reads as TGTGCCAGCAGACCGGGACATCTGTTTTTT.

V is TRBV28 and J is TRBJ1-1, with D uncertain. V was clipped by 3 bases and J by 1 base, with 3 bases between them. The CDR3 runs to 12 residues. From germline, CDR1 is MDHEN and CDR2 SYDVKM. The CDR3 nucleotides are TGTGCCAGCAGTTTCCAGAACACTGAAGCTTTCTTT. Encoded protein: CASSFQNTEAFF.

The V and J genes are TRBV25-1 and TRBJ2-7; D ambiguous. Germline V gives CDR1 MGHDK, CDR2 SYGVNS. V dropped 4 bases and J dropped 5 bases, with 6 bases sitting between them. This CDR3 is built from 11 residues. The CDR3 loop is CASSALDEQYF. CDR3 DNA sequence: TGTGCCAGCAGTGCCTTAGACGAGCAGTACTTC.

In this sample, this clone turned up once. CDR3 in DNA: TGTGCCAGCAGCTCCTCGACTAGCGGGGTGAACACCGGGGAGCTGTTTTTT. Residues: CASSSSTSGVNTGELFF. This chain links TRBV7-9 with TRBJ2-2; 11 bases line up with TRBD2. V was clipped by 4 bases and J by 1 base; unmatched bases: 5. Germline assignment: CDR1 SEHNR and CDR2 FQNEAQ (reference sequence). The CDR3 contains 17 residues. Filled out from reference TRBV7-9 and TRBJ2-2, the complete variable domain reads DTGVSQNPRHKITKRGQNVTFRCDPISEHNRLYWYRQTLGQGPEFLTYFQNEAQLEKSRLLSDRFSAERPKGSFSTLEIQRTEQGDSAMYLCASSSSTSGVNTGELFFGEGSRLTVL.

This clone has just one count. The V gene is TRBV10-1, the J gene TRBJ2-3; D is uncertain. Trimming pared 2 bases from V and 5 bases from J, leaving 14 bases between. The CDR3 runs to 15 residues. Germline CDR1 reads WNHNN; CDR2 reads SYGVQD (reference sequence). This CDR3 is CASSEVSARKDTQYF. The CDR3 coding sequence is TGCGCCAGCAGTGAGGTTTCGGCGAGGAAAGATACGCAGTATTTT.

J is TRBJ2-5 and V is TRBV7-8; TRBD2 matches at 7 bases. CDR1 and CDR2 from the germline V gene are SGHVS and FQNEAQ. CDR3 length equals 13 residues. The V gene end was trimmed by 5 bases and the J gene end by 5 bases; junction bases not matched to a gene: 5. The CDR3 bases are TGTGCCAGCAGCCCCGGGGGGTATGAGACCCAGTACTTC. Amino acids: CASSPGGYETQYF.

J is TRBJ1-1 and V is TRBV2, with D possibly TRBD1 on 6 matching bases. This CDR3 contains 18 residues. Trimming removed 8 bases from V and 4 bases from J, with 29 bases in between. Germline V gene sequence: CDR1 SNHLY, CDR2 FYNNEI. The CDR3 loop is CASVWLSTGKGDSTEAFF. As DNA, the CDR3 is TGTGCCAGCGTCTGGCTCTCAACAGGGAAGGGGGATAGCACTGAAGCTTTCTTT.

The gene calls are TRBV7-9 and TRBJ1-3; D unresolved. The CDR3 covers 12 residues. Germline assignment: CDR1 SEHNR and CDR2 FQNEAQ (reference sequence). V lost 7 bases to trimming and J lost 3 bases, with 7 bases between them. The DNA of the CDR3 is TGTGCCAGCATCCTTGGTGGAAACACCATATATTTT. This gives the protein CASILGGNTIYF.

Here the CDR3 reads CASSGIGTSGSVPYEQYF. For the CDR3, the DNA is TGTGCCAGCAGTGGTATAGGGACTAGCGGGAGTGTCCCCTACGAGCAGTACTTC. The chain is built from TRBV9 and TRBJ2-7; 14 nucleotides line up with TRBD2. The junction had 12 bases not matched to a gene; V was cut back by 5 bases and J by 2 bases. Germline V lookup: CDR1 SGDLS, CDR2 YYNGEE. The CDR3 is 18 amino acids.

V gene TRBV18 combines with J gene TRBJ2-1, with a tentative D call TRBD2 (5 bases). CDR3 length equals 11 residues. With 6 bases removed from V and 9 bases from J, the gap between germline ends came to 9 bases. The V gene's germline CDR1 is KGHSH and CDR2 LQKENI. CDR3 bases: TGTGCCAGCTCGGAGGAGGTTGAGCAGTTCTTC. This gives the protein CASSEEVEQFF.

V is TRBV5-6 and J is TRBJ2-3, with D possibly TRBD1 on 5 matching bases. The CDR3 is made up of 15 amino acids. V was shortened by 4 bases and J by 2 bases, with 14 bases between the two germline ends. Germline CDR1 SGHDT, CDR2 YYEEEE. The CDR3 here is CASSQAAGHTDTQYF. The CDR3 DNA reads as TGTGCCAGCAGCCAGGCGGCAGGGCACACAGATACGCAGTATTTT. The whole variable domain, remainder taken from reference TRBV5-6 and TRBJ2-3, is DAGVTQSPTHLIKTRGQQVTLRCSPKSGHDTVSWYQQALGQGPQFIFQYYEEEERQRGNFPDRFSGHQFPNYSSELNVNALLLGDSALYLCASSQAAGHTDTQYFGPGTRLTVL.

The gene calls are TRBV5-6 and TRBJ2-3; 11 nucleotides match TRBD2. The CDR3 runs 15 residues. V was clipped by 7 bases and J by 3 bases; unmatched bases: 7. Germline V lookup: CDR1 SGHDT, CDR2 YYEEEE. Here the CDR3 reads CASELLAGVTDTQYF. DNA for the CDR3: TGTGCCAGCGAGCTACTAGCGGGAGTAACAGATACGCAGTATTTT. The full variable domain, completed using reference TRBV5-6 and TRBJ2-3, is DAGVTQSPTHLIKTRGQQVTLRCSPKSGHDTVSWYQQALGQGPQFIFQYYEEEERQRGNFPDRFSGHQFPNYSSELNVNALLLGDSALYLCASELLAGVTDTQYFGPGTRLTVL.

J is TRBJ1-2 and V is TRBV28; no clear D gene. Trimming removed 2 bases from V and 2 bases from J, with 9 bases in between. The CDR3 has 14 amino acids. The V gene's germline CDR1 is MDHEN and CDR2 SYDVKM. The CDR3 nucleotides are TGTGCCAGCAGTTTAAGGACCCAGAACTATGGCTACACCTTC. Amino acids: CASSLRTQNYGYTF.

This sequence joins TRBV28 and TRBJ2-7; D uncertain. This CDR3 region has 15 residues. In germline, CDR1 is MDHEN, CDR2 SYDVKM. V shed 7 bases and J shed 0 bases, with 16 bases lying between them. CDR3 DNA: TGTGCCAGCACCCATCGGGCAGGCTACTCCTACGAGCAGTACTTC. It specifies CASTHRAGYSYEQYF.

This clone was counted a few times. This CDR3 is also generated by other DNA sequences in the sample. The chain couples TRBV4-1 to TRBJ1-2, with no clear D. CDR1 is MGHRA and CDR2 is YSYEKL in the germline V gene. This CDR3 spans 11 amino acids. V was shortened by 4 bases and J by 4 bases, with 4 bases between the two germline ends. DNA of the CDR3: TGCGCCAGCAGCCGGGGCTATGGCTACACCTTC. Amino acids: CASSRGYGYTF.

The chain combines TRBV10-2 with TRBJ2-7; D is unresolved. Trimming removed 3 bases at V and 0 bases at J, with 6 bases between. Germline CDR1 WSHSY, CDR2 SAAADI. The CDR3 spans 13 residues. DNA of the CDR3: TGCGCCAGCAGTGAATTTCTCTCCTACGAGCAGTACTTC. Protein product: CASSEFLSYEQYF.